The present T cell receptor beta chain was sequenced within a study of cytomegalovirus exposure and HLA in healthy donors. Study-wide findings and caveats: A cluster of highly shared sequence variants was likely a sequencing artifact.

PCR amplification relied on 60 Vbeta primers (plus 13 Jbeta primers). The repertoire was sequenced with immunoSEQ multiplex PCR; TCRdb's copy has only in-frame clones and lacks some. The sample yields about 150,000 clones, 70% to 80% seen once. V lost 0 bases and J lost 5; bases outside the gene matches: 4. CDR1 is SGHRS, CDR2 YFSETQ, per germline. The CDR3 is 14 amino acids. With regard to this clone: Its antigen is unidentified.

Material for sequencing was PBMCs. The sequence came from a human donor in good health. This chain links TRBV5-1 with TRBJ1-1; 7 bases match TRBD1. Here the CDR3 reads CASSLDRGWTEAFF. CDR3 DNA sequence: TGCGCCAGCAGCTTGGACAGGGGATGGACTGAAGCTTTCTTT.